The sequence of this T cell receptor (beta chain) was determined in a study of blood T cell repertoires in COVID-19. Study at large: Material from acute and convalescent COVID-19 was sourced from the United States, Italy and Spain. PBMCs, B-cell-depleted T cells, or T cells provided the cDNA or gDNA that made up the material.

The CDR3 is made up of 15 amino acids. The V gene end was trimmed by 4 bases and the J gene end by 11 bases; junction bases not matched to a gene: 9. Germline V gene sequence: CDR1 MNHEY, CDR2 SVGEGT. This clone was counted only a few times. Authors' analysis steps: Scientists estimated how many nucleated cells there were by amplifying reference gene primers. The data were produced by immunoSEQ multiplex PCR, yet TCRdb's version contains in-frame clones alone and is incomplete. That table is the source of V, J and clone size, and D and trimming were worked out from the DNA. Here the sample spans a few hundred thousand clones, about 89% being singletons.

This receptor was identified in a man aged 35 to 55 who had recovered from COVID-19. Sequencing was performed on peripheral blood. This chain joins TRBV6-2 or TRBV6-3 and TRBJ2-1; 12 nucleotides align to TRBD2. The CDR3 loop reads CASSSRLAGVRKQFF. The CDR3, as DNA: TGTGCCAGCAGTTCCAGACTAGCGGGGGTACGGAAGCAGTTCTTC.